Listed here are 5 T cell receptor beta chains from one sample, sequenced in a study of blood T cell repertoires in COVID-19. Assay: immunoSEQ multiplex PCR; the TCRdb copy retains only in-frame clones and omits some. The sample shows over 85,000 clones, roughly 80% of them seen only once. Sequenced sample: peripheral blood. These receptors were taken from a woman aged 60 to 75 with acute or convalescent COVID-19.

The chain recombines TRBV5-5 with TRBJ1-5; 7 bases line up with TRBD1. The J segment lost 3 bases and the V segment lost 4 bases, leaving 7 bases of the junction unmatched. Germline CDR1 is SGHKS and CDR2 is YYEKEE (reference sequence). CDR3 length equals 15 residues. CDR3 sequence reads: CASSPPTGSNQPQHF. For the CDR3, the DNA is TGTGCCAGCAGCCCTCCGACAGGGTCCAATCAGCCCCAGCATTTT. Full variable domain (outside the CDR3, taken from reference TRBV5-5 and TRBJ1-5): DAGVTQSPTHLIKTRGQQVTLRCSPISGHKSVSWYQQVLGQGPQFIFQYYEKEERGRGNFPDRFSARQFPNYSSELNVNALLLGDSALYLCASSPPTGSNQPQHFGDGTRLSIL.

The chain recombines TRBV2 with TRBJ2-5; D might be TRBD1 (6 bases). The CDR3 runs 13 residues. Germline CDR1 and CDR2: SNHLY and FYNNEI. V lost 6 bases, J lost 3 bases, and 11 bases lay in between. The CDR3 region is CASRPGQKETQYF. For the CDR3, the DNA is TGTGCCAGCAGGCCTGGACAGAAAGAGACCCAGTACTTC.

The gene calls are TRBV7-3 and TRBJ2-3; 11 nucleotides match TRBD2. Losses at the gene ends were 3 bases for V and 1 base for J; bases not matched to a gene: 3. Looked up from germline, CDR1 is SGHTA and CDR2 is FQGTGA. CDR3 length equals 16 residues. This chain's CDR3 is CASSLGTSGRTDTQYF. Here the CDR3 DNA reads TGTGCCAGCAGCTTGGGGACTAGCGGTCGCACAGATACGCAGTATTTT.

This chain links TRBV13 with TRBJ1-6, with D possibly matching TRBD1 (5 bases). This CDR3 comprises 17 residues. The ends were cut back, 5 bases at V and 2 bases at J, with 16 bases in the middle. The germline V gene encodes CDR1 PRHDT and CDR2 FYEKMQ (reference sequence). CDR3 in amino acids: CASSQNPGVTYNSPLHF. The DNA of the CDR3 is TGTGCCAGCAGCCAAAACCCGGGGGTGACCTATAATTCACCCCTCCACTTT.

In its sample, this clone was seen a few times. The CDR3, as DNA: TGTGCCACCCGAAGACAGGGAACGGACACCGGGGAGCTGTTTTTT. Residues: CATRRQGTDTGELFF. J is TRBJ2-2 and V is TRBV11-1, with 7 positions matching TRBD1. Trimming at V came to 10 bases and at J to 3 bases, leaving 11 bases not matched to a gene. The CDR3 consists of 15 residues. Per the germline V gene, CDR1 is SGHAT and CDR2 is FQDESV (reference sequence).